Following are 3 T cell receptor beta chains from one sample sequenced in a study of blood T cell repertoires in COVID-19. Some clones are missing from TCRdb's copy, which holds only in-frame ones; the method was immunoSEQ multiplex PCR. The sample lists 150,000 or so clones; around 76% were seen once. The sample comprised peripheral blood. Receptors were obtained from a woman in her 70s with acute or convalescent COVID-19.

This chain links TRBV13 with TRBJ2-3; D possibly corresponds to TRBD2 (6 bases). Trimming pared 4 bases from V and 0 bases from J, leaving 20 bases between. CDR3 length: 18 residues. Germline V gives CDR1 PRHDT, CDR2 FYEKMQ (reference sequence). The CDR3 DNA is TGTGCCAGCAGCTCCGTAGGCGGGGATAGATATAGCACAGATACGCAGTATTTT. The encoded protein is CASSSVGGDRYSTDTQYF.

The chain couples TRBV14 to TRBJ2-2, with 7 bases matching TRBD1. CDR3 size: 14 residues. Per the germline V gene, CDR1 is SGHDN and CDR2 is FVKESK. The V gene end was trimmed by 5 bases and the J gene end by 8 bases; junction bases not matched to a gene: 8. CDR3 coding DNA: TGTGCCAGCAGCTTCACAGGGGTATCGGGGGAGCTGTTTTTT. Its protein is CASSFTGVSGELFF.

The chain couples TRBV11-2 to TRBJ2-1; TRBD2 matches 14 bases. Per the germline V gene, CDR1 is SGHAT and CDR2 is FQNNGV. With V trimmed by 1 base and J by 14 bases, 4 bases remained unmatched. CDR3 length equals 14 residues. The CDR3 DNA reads TGTGCCAGCAGCTTAGGACTAGCGGGAGGGAACGAGTTCTTC. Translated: CASSLGLAGGNEFF. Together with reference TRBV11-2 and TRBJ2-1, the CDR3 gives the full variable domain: EAGVAQSPRYKIIEKRQSVAFWCNPISGHATLYWYQQILGQGPKLLIQFQNNGVVDDSQLPKDRFSAERLKGVDSTLKIQPAKLEDSAVYLCASSLGLAGGNEFFGPGTRLTVL.